A single sample is the source of the 25 T cell receptor beta chains below, sequenced in a study of OX40 agonist ivuxolimab in advanced cancers. Assay: immunoSEQ multiplex PCR; the TCRdb copy retains only in-frame clones and omits some. The data contain about 64,000 clones, 84% of them singletons. The sample was CD4+ or CD8+ T cells sorted from blood, taken in a trial of the OX40 agonist ivuxolimab. The receptors come from an adult with an advanced solid tumor such as melanoma, head and neck, liver or kidney cancer.

V usage is TRBV28 and J usage is TRBJ1-5, with 8 positions matching TRBD1. The V and J ends lost 10 bases and 7 bases, in that order; junction bases with no gene match: 9. Looked up from germline, CDR1 is MDHEN and CDR2 is SYDVKM. CDR3 length: 13 amino acids. In DNA, the CDR3 is TGTGCCATTTCGGGACAGGTTGAACAGCCCCAGCATTTT. This translates into CAISGQVEQPQHF.

The rearrangement links TRBV9 to TRBJ2-1; 9 bases line up with TRBD2. The CDR3 sequence is 16 residues long. Germline V gene sequence: CDR1 SGDLS, CDR2 YYNGEE. The trim removed 0 bases at V and 8 bases at J, leaving 9 bases unmatched. This CDR3 is CASSVGAGGRGYEQFF. As DNA, the CDR3 is TGTGCCAGCAGCGTAGGAGCGGGGGGCCGGGGATATGAGCAGTTCTTC.

The chain couples TRBV19 to TRBJ2-5, with 11 bases aligning to TRBD2. The CDR3 has 13 amino acids. Germline CDR1 and CDR2: LNHDA and SQIVND (reference sequence). Unmatched junction bases numbered 3, after V lost 10 bases and J lost 2 bases. CDR3 loop: CATSGRIQETQYF. In nucleotides, the CDR3 is TGTGCCACTAGCGGGAGGATTCAAGAGACCCAGTACTTC.

The CDR3 reads CASSIGTSGSVLSYNEQFF. As DNA, the CDR3 is TGTGCCAGTAGTATAGGGACTAGCGGGAGTGTCTTATCCTACAATGAGCAGTTCTTC. This rearrangement joins TRBV19 to TRBJ2-1, with TRBD2 identical over 13 bases. The CDR3 has 19 amino acids. V shed 1 base and J 1 base; nucleotides not matched to a gene: 7. Germline V lookup: CDR1 LNHDA, CDR2 SQIVND (reference sequence).

This chain links TRBV10-3 with TRBJ2-7; D ambiguous. Trimming took 0 bases from V and 2 from J, leaving 8 bases between them. The CDR3 is made up of 14 amino acids. Germline V gene data show CDR1 as ENHRY and CDR2 as SYGVKD. CDR3 coding DNA: TGTGCCATCAGTGAGTCCATAGGAGCCTACGAGCAGTACTTC. It is translated as CAISESIGAYEQYF.

The V gene is TRBV5-1, the J gene TRBJ2-1; maybe TRBD2 (6 bases). The V end was cut by 3 bases, the J end by 8 bases, with 15 bases between. The germline CDR1 and CDR2 sequences are SGHRS and YFSETQ. CDR3 length equals 14 residues. CDR3 protein: CASSSGGMDDEQFF. Written as DNA, the CDR3 is TGCGCCAGCAGCTCCGGCGGGATGGACGATGAGCAGTTCTTC. Using reference TRBV5-1 and TRBJ2-1 for the parts outside the CDR3, the full variable domain is KAGVTQTPRYLIKTRGQQVTLSCSPISGHRSVSWYQQTPGQGLQFLFEYFSETQRNKGNFPGRFSGRQFSNSRSEMNVSTLELGDSALYLCASSSGGMDDEQFFGPGTRLTVL.

The chain carries TRBV19 and TRBJ2-2; 7 bases are a match to TRBD2. The V and J ends lost 5 bases and 13 bases, in that order; junction bases with no gene match: 7. The germline gives CDR1 LNHDA, CDR2 SQIVND (reference sequence). This CDR3 has 12 residues. The CDR3 loop is CASSPWTGGLFF. The CDR3 DNA reads as TGTGCCAGTAGTCCCTGGACGGGAGGGCTGTTTTTT. Looking up the rest from reference TRBV19 and TRBJ2-2 gives the full variable domain: DGGITQSPKYLFRKEGQNVTLSCEQNLNHDAMYWYRQDPGQGLRLIYYSQIVNDFQKGDIAEGYSVSREKKESFPLTVTSAQKNPTAFYLCASSPWTGGLFFGEGSRLTVL.

The chain joins TRBV5-6 to TRBJ1-2; maybe TRBD1 (5 bases). CDR1 and CDR2 (germline): SGHDT, YYEEEE. This CDR3 has 14 amino acids. V was shortened by 0 bases and J by 8 bases, with 14 bases between the two germline ends. The CDR3 DNA sequence: TGTGCCAGCAGCTTGGCCTCGACAGAGGGAGGCTACACCTTC. Translated: CASSLASTEGGYTF.

The rearrangement joins TRBV6-1 to TRBJ1-3, with a possible D match to TRBD1 (5 bases). The germline V and J ends were trimmed by 2 bases and 4 bases, with 9 bases remaining between them. CDR1 is MNHNS, CDR2 SASEGT, per germline. CDR3 size: 14 residues. The CDR3 nucleotides read TGTGCCAGCAGTGAATTAGACAGCGGAAACACCATATATTTT. Its protein is CASSELDSGNTIYF.

This chain joins TRBV4-2 and TRBJ2-7, with TRBD1 matching over 9 bases. The ends lost 6 bases at V and 2 bases at J; junction bases unmatched: 8. The CDR3 extends over 15 amino acids. Germline V gives CDR1 LGHNA, CDR2 YNFKEQ. This CDR3 reads CASRNRDRVTYEQYF. DNA of the CDR3: TGTGCCAGCAGAAACCGGGACAGGGTCACCTACGAGCAGTACTTC.

This chain uses TRBV15 with TRBJ1-2, with D possibly matching TRBD1 (6 bases). In germline, CDR1 is LNHNV, CDR2 YYDKDF (reference sequence). V dropped 1 base and J dropped 8 bases, with 17 bases sitting between them. The CDR3 is 15 residues long. CDR3 DNA sequence: TGTGCCACCAGCAGAGTAACCCCCACACAGGGCGGCTACACCTTC. This encodes CATSRVTPTQGGYTF.

The V gene is TRBV4-2, the J gene TRBJ1-1, with D uncertain. The CDR3 contains 13 residues. Germline loops: CDR1 LGHNA, CDR2 YNFKEQ. The ends were cut back, 1 base at V and 5 bases at J, with 8 bases in the middle. CDR3 DNA: TGTGCCAGCAGCCAAGCGAGGGTGACTGAAGCTTTCTTT. Amino acids: CASSQARVTEAFF.

This clone was observed a few times. The chain employs TRBV19 and TRBJ1-2, with D hard to call. The germline gives CDR1 LNHDA, CDR2 SQIVND (reference sequence). The CDR3 is 12 residues long. Trimming removed 10 bases at V and 5 bases at J, with 14 bases between. CDR3 sequence: CATSPLGYGYTF. CDR3 DNA sequence: TGTGCCACCAGCCCCCTGGGGTATGGCTACACCTTC.

This rearrangement joins TRBV4-2 to TRBJ2-3, with D perhaps matching TRBD2 (5 bases). Germline values: CDR1 LGHNA, CDR2 YNFKEQ. Deletions cut 1 base from V and 4 bases from J, with 21 bases between. CDR3 length equals 18 residues. The CDR3 loop is CASSQVGSQFRGADTQYF. The CDR3 DNA is TGTGCCAGCAGCCAAGTGGGGAGCCAGTTCCGTGGCGCAGATACGCAGTATTTT.

This chain connects TRBV19 to TRBJ1-1, with D unresolved. The CDR3 is made up of 13 amino acids. CDR1 and CDR2 (germline): LNHDA, SQIVND (reference sequence). The V and J ends lost 7 bases and 0 bases respectively, with 9 bases between them. The CDR3 DNA reads TGTGCCAGTACCCTCCGCCTGAACACTGAAGCTTTCTTT. Translated, it gives CASTLRLNTEAFF.

In this sample, this clone turned up once. The chain couples TRBV29-1 to TRBJ2-3; TRBD1 matches 9 bases. Germline loops: CDR1 SQVTM, CDR2 ANQGSEA. The CDR3 runs 15 residues. The J segment lost 3 bases and the V segment lost 4 bases, leaving 8 bases of the junction unmatched. The chain's CDR3 is CSVASGQGMTDTQYF. In DNA form, the CDR3 reads TGCAGCGTTGCCAGTGGACAGGGGATGACAGATACGCAGTATTTT.

This clone was found once. The chain combines TRBV18 with TRBJ2-5; no firm D call. V gave up 6 bases and J gave up 2 bases, with 13 bases separating them. The CDR3 sequence is 14 residues long. The germline CDR1 and CDR2 sequences are KGHSH and LQKENI. CDR3 in DNA: TGTGCCAGCTCGCCCCCGGCAGTGCAAGAGACCCAGTACTTC. Its protein product is CASSPPAVQETQYF. The full variable domain, in which reference TRBV18 and TRBJ2-5 provide the parts outside the CDR3, is NAGVMQNPRHLVRRRGQEARLRCSPMKGHSHVYWYRQLPEEGLKFMVYLQKENIIDESGMPKERFSAEFPKEGPSILRIQQVVRGDSAAYFCASSPPAVQETQYFGPGTRLLVL.

This chain connects TRBV6-4 to TRBJ2-1; 15 bases map to TRBD2. The germline CDR1 and CDR2 sequences are MRHNA and SNTAGT. CDR3 length: 16 residues. V was pared by 3 bases and J by 7 bases, with 4 bases of the junction left unmatched. CDR3 bases: TGTGCCAGCAGTGAACAAGGACTAGCGGGAGGGAATGAGCAGTTCTTC. This gives the protein CASSEQGLAGGNEQFF.

This clone is a singleton in its sample. The chain joins TRBV27 to TRBJ1-1, with D possibly matching TRBD1 (6 bases). Germline CDR1 and CDR2: MNHEY and SMNVEV (reference sequence). CDR3 length: 15 amino acids. The V and J ends lost 2 bases and 5 bases respectively, with 15 bases between them. The CDR3 nucleotides are TGTGCCAGCAGTTTAAGTGGGGGGCGTGGAACTGAAGCTTTCTTT. Amino acid sequence: CASSLSGGRGTEAFF.

The rearrangement uses TRBV6-1 and TRBJ1-2; the D gene is possibly TRBD1 (5 bases). Germline V CDR1 and CDR2: MNHNS, SASEGT. Trimming took 6 bases from V and 7 from J, leaving 12 bases between them. CDR3 length: 12 amino acids. Here the CDR3 reads CASRSFQGGYTF. The CDR3 nucleotides are TGTGCCAGCAGGTCCTTCCAGGGTGGCTACACCTTC.

The chain couples TRBV10-3 to TRBJ1-5, with no clear D. CDR1 is ENHRY and CDR2 is SYGVKD in the germline V gene. CDR3 length: 16 residues. The V end lost 3 bases, the J end lost 1 base, and 13 bases lay between the germline ends. CDR3 in amino acids: CAISDSATQSNQPQHF. The CDR3 DNA is TGTGCCATCAGTGATTCAGCAACACAAAGCAATCAGCCCCAGCATTTT.

This clone was counted between two and nine times. This chain links TRBV7-3 with TRBJ2-1, with 10 bases fitting TRBD1. From germline, CDR1 is SGHTA and CDR2 FQGTGA. The CDR3 extends over 15 amino acids. The V gene end was trimmed by 5 bases and the J gene end by 4 bases; junction bases not matched to a gene: 5. This chain's CDR3 is CASSRQGATYNEQFF. The CDR3 DNA follows: TGTGCCAGCAGCAGACAGGGGGCTACTTACAATGAGCAGTTCTTC.

This rearrangement joins TRBV10-3 to TRBJ2-1, with D possibly being TRBD2 (7 bases). This CDR3 comprises 17 residues. With 2 bases removed from V and 2 bases from J, the gap between germline ends came to 16 bases. Germline CDR1 and CDR2: ENHRY and SYGVKD. The CDR3: CAISENLGGGAYNEQFF. CDR3 sequence (DNA): TGTGCCATCAGTGAGAATTTAGGGGGGGGCGCCTACAATGAGCAGTTCTTC.

This clone has only a few counts. The chain links TRBV2 to TRBJ2-2; D gene unclear. From germline, CDR1 is SNHLY and CDR2 FYNNEI. Trimming removed 5 bases from V and 4 bases from J, with 2 bases in between. This CDR3 region has 11 residues. The CDR3 region has the DNA TGTGCCAGCAGTACCACCGGGGAGCTGTTTTTT. This gives the protein CASSTTGELFF.

The chain couples TRBV2 to TRBJ2-4; 7 positions match TRBD1. CDR1 is SNHLY, CDR2 FYNNEI, per germline. This CDR3 has 12 residues. V lost 10 bases to trimming and J lost 8 bases; unmatched junction nucleotides: 8. The CDR3 bases are TGTGCCACCTACGACAGGGAATACATTCAGTACTTC. Translated, it gives CATYDREYIQYF. Drawing the rest from reference TRBV2 and TRBJ2-4, the complete variable domain is EPEVTQTPSHQVTQMGQEVILRCVPISNHLYFYWYRQILGQKVEFLVSFYNNEISEKSEIFDDQFSVERPDGSNFTLKIRSTKLEDSAMYFCATYDREYIQYFGAGTRLSVL.